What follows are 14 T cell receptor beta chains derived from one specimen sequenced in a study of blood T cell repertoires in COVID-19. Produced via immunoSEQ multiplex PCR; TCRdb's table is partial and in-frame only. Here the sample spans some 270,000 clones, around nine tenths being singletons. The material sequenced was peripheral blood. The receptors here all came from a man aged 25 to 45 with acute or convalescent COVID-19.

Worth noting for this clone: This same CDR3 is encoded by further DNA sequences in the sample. The CDR3 reads CASSIQGTGELFF. In nucleotides, the CDR3 is TGTGCCAGTAGTATTCAGGGCACCGGGGAGCTGTTTTTT. The V call is TRBV19, the J call TRBJ2-2; D might be TRBD1 (5 bases). Trimming took off 3 bases at V and 4 bases at J, with 6 bases between the two ends. Germline assignment: CDR1 LNHDA and CDR2 SQIVND (reference sequence). The CDR3 spans 13 residues.

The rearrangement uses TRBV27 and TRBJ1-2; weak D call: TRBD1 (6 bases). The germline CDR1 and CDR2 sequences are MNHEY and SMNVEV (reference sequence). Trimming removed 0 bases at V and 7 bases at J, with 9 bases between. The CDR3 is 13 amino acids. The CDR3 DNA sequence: TGTGCCAGCAGTTTATCCACAGGGACTGGCTACACCTTC. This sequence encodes CASSLSTGTGYTF.

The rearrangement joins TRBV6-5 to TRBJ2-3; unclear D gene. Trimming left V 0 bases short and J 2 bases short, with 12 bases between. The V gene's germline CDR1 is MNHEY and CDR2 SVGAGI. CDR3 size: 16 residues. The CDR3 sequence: CASSYSATTLTDTQYF. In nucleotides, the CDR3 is TGTGCCAGCAGTTACTCGGCAACTACCCTCACAGATACGCAGTATTTT.

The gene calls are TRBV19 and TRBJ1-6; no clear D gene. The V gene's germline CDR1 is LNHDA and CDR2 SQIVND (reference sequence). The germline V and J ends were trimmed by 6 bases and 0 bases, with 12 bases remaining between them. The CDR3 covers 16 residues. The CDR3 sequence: CASRTTMSSYNSPLHF. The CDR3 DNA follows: TGTGCCAGTAGAACTACGATGAGCTCCTATAATTCACCCCTCCACTTT.

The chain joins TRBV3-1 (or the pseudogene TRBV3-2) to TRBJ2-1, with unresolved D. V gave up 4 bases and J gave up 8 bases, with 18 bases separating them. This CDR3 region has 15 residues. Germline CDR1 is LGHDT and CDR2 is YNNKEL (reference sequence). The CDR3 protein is CASSLRPSLLDEQFF. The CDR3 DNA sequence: TGTGCCAGCAGCCTCAGGCCCTCCCTACTCGATGAGCAGTTCTTC.

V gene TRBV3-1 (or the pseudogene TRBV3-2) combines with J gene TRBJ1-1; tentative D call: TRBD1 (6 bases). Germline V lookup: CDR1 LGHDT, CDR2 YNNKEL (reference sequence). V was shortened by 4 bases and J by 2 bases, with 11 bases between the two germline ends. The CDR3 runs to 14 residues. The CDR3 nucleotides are TGTGCCAGCAGCCTCGCACAGGGAAACACTGAAGCTTTCTTT. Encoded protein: CASSLAQGNTEAFF.

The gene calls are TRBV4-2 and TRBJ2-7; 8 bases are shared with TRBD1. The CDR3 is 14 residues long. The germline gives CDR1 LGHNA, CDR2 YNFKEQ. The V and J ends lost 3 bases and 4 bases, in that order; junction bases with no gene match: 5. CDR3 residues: CASSHGQGLYEQYF. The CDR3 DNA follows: TGTGCCAGCAGCCATGGACAGGGTCTGTACGAGCAGTACTTC.

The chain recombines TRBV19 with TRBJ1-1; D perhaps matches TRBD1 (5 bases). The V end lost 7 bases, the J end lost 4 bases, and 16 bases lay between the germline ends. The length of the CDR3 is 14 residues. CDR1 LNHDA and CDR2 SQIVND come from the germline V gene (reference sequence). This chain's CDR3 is CASTQGGTSTEAFF. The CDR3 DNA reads TGTGCCAGTACCCAAGGAGGGACGAGCACTGAAGCTTTCTTT. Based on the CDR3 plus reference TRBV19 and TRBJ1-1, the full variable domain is DGGITQSPKYLFRKEGQNVTLSCEQNLNHDAMYWYRQDPGQGLRLIYYSQIVNDFQKGDIAEGYSVSREKKESFPLTVTSAQKNPTAFYLCASTQGGTSTEAFFGQGTRLTVV.

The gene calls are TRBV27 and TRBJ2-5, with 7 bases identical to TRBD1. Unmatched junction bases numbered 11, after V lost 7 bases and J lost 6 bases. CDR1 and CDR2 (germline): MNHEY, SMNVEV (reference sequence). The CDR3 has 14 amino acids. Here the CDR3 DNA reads TGTGCCAGCACCGCCCCGGGACAGACCCAGACCCAGTACTTC. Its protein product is CASTAPGQTQTQYF.

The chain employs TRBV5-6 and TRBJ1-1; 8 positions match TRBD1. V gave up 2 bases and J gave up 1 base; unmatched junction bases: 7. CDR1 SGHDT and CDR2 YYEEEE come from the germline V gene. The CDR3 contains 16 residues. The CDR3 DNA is TGTGCCAGCAGCTTACCCGGACAGGGAGAGAACACTGAAGCTTTCTTT. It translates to CASSLPGQGENTEAFF.

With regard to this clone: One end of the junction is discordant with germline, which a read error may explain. The CDR3 spells CASSHSRDTTNYGYTF. As DNA, the CDR3 is TGTGCCAGCAGTCACTCCCGGGACACAACTAACTATGGCTACACCTTC. V gene TRBV6-2 or TRBV6-3 combines with J gene TRBJ1-2, with D possibly TRBD1 on 6 matching bases. The CDR3 covers 16 residues. In germline, CDR1 is MNHEY, CDR2 SVGEGT.

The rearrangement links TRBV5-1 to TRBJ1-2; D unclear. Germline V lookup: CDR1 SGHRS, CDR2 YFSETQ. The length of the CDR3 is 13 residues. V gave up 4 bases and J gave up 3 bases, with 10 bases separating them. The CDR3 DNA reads TGCGCCAGCAGCCTGACGACTGACTATGGCTACACCTTC. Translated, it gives CASSLTTDYGYTF.

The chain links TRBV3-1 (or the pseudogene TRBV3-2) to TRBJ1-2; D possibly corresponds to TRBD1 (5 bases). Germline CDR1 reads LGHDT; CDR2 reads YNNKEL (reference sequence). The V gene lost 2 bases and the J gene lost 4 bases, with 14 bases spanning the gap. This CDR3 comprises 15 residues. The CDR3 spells CASSQTRQGFYGYTF. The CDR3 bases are TGTGCCAGCAGCCAAACTCGTCAGGGCTTCTATGGCTACACCTTC.

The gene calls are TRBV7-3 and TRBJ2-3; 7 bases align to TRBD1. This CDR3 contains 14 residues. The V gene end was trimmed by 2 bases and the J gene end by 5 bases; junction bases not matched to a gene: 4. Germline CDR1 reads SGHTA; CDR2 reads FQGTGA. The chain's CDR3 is CASSLDRAVDTQYF. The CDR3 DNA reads TGTGCCAGCAGCTTAGACAGGGCAGTAGATACGCAGTATTTT.